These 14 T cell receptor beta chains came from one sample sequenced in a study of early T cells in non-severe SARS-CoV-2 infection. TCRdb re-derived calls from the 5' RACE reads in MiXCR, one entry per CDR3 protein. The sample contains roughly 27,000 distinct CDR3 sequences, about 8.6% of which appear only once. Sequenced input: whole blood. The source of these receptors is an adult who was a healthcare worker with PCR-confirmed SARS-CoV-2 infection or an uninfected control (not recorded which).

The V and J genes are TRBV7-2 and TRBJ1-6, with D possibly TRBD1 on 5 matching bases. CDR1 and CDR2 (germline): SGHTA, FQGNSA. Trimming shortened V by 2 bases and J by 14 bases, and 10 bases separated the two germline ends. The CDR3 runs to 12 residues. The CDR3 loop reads CASSLRGGTLHF. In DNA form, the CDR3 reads TGTGCCAGCAGCTTACGTGGGGGGACCCTCCACTTT.

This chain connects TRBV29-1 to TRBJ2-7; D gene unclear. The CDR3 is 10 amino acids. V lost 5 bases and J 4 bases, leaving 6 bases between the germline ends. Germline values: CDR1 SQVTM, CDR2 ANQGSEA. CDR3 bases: TGCAGCGTTCAGGAATACGAGCAGTACTTC. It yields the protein CSVQEYEQYF.

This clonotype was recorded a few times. The CDR3: CASSRSDEQYF. The DNA for the CDR3 is TGTGCCAGCAGCCGGTCGGACGAGCAGTACTTC. The V call is TRBV6-1, the J call TRBJ2-7, with D unresolved. The CDR3 is 11 residues long. Trimming pared 6 bases from V and 5 bases from J, leaving 8 bases between. Germline assignment: CDR1 MNHNS and CDR2 SASEGT.

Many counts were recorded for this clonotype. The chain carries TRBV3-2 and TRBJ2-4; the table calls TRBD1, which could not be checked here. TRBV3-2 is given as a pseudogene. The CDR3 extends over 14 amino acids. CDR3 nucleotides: TGTGCCAGCAGCCGCCTAAACGCTTGCCTCGGGCGGTACTTC. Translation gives CASSRLNACLGRYF.

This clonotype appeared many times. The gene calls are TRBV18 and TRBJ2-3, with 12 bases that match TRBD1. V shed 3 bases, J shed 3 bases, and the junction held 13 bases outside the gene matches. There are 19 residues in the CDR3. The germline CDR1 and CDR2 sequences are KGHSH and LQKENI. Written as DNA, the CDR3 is TGTGCCAGCTCACCCATCGGGGACAGGGGGCGCAGAGTGACAGATACGCAGTATTTT. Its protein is CASSPIGDRGRRVTDTQYF.

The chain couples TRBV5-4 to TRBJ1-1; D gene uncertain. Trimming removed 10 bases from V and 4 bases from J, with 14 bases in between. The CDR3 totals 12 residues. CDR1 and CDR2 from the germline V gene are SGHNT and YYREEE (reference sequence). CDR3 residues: CALRAVGTEAFF. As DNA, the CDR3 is TGTGCCTTAAGGGCGGTTGGCACTGAAGCTTTCTTT.

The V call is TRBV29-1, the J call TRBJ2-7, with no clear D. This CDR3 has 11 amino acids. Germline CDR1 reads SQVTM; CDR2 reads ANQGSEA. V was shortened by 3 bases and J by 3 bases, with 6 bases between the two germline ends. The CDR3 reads CSVDSHYEQYF. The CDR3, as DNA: TGCAGCGTTGATTCCCACTACGAGCAGTACTTC.

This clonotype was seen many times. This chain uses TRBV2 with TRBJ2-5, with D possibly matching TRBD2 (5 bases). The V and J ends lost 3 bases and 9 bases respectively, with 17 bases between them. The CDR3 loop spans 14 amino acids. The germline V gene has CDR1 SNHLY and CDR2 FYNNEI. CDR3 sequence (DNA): TGTGCCAGCAGTGATGGTTCTAGCCCTCGGTCCCAGTACTTC. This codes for CASSDGSSPRSQYF.

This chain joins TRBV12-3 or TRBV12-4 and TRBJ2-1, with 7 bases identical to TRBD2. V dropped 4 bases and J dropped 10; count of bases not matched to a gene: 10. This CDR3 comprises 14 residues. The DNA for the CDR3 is TGTGCCAGCAGTTCCTCCGGGACTACCAGGGAGCAGTTCTTC. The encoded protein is CASSSSGTTREQFF.

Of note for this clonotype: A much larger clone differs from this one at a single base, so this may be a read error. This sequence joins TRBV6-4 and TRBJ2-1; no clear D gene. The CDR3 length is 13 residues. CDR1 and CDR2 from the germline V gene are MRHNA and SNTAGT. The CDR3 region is CASSELAYNEQSF. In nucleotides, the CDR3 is TGTGCCAGCAGTGAACTCGCCTACAATGAGCAGTCCTTC.

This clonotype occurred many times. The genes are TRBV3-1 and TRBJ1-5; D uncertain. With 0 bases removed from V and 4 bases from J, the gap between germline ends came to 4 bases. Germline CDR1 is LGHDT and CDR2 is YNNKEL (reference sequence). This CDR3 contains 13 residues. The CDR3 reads CASSQDRNQPQHF. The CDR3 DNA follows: TGTGCCAGCAGCCAAGACCGTAATCAGCCCCAGCATTTT.

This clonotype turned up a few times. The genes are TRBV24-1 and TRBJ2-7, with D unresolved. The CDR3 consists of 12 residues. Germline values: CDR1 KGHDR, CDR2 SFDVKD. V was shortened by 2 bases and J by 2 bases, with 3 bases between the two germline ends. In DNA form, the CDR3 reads TGTGCCACCAGTGATTCTGCCTACGAGCAGTACTTC. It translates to CATSDSAYEQYF.

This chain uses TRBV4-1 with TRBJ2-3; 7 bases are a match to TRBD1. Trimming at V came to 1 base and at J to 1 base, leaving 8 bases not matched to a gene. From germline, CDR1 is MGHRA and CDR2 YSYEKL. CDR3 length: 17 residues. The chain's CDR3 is CASSQGQGLGGTDTQYF. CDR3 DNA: TGCGCCAGCAGCCAAGGACAGGGTCTCGGCGGCACAGATACGCAGTATTTT.

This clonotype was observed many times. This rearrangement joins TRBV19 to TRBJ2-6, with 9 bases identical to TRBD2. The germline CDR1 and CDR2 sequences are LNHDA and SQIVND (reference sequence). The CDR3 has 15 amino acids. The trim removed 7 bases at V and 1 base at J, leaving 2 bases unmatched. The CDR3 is CASMAGGSGANVLTF. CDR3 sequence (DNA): TGTGCCAGTATGGCGGGAGGGTCTGGGGCCAACGTCCTGACTTTC.